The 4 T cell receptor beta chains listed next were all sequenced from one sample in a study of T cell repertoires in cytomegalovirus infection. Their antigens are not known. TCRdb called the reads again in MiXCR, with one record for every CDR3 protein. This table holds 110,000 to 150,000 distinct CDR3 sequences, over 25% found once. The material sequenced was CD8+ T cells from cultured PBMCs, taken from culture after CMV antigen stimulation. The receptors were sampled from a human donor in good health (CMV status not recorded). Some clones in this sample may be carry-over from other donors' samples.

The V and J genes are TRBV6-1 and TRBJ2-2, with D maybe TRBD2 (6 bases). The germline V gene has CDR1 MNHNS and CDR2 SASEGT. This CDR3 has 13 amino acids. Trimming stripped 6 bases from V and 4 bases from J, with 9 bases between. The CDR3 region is CASREEGTGELFF. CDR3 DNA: TGTGCCAGCAGGGAGGAGGGCACCGGGGAGCTGTTTTTT.

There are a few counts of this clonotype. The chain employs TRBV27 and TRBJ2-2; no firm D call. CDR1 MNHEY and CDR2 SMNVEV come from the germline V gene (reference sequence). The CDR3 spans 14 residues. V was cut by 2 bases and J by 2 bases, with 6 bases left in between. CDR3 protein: CASSLMANTGELFF. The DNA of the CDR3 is TGTGCCAGCAGTTTAATGGCAAACACCGGGGAGCTGTTTTTT.

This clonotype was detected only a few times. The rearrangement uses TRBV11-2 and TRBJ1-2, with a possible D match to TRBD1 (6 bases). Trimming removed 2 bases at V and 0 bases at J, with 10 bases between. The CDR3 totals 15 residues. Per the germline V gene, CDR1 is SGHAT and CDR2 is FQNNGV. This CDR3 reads CASSLRQDSNYGYTF. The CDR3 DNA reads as TGTGCCAGCAGCTTACGACAGGATTCTAACTATGGCTACACCTTC.

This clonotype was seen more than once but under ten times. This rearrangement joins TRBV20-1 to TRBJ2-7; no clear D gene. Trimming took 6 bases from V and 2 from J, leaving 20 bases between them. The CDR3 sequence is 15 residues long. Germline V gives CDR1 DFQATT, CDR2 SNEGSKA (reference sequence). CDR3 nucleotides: TGCAGTGCCCTGAGGCCGGGTTCTGACCCCTACGAGCAGTACTTC. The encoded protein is CSALRPGSDPYEQYF.